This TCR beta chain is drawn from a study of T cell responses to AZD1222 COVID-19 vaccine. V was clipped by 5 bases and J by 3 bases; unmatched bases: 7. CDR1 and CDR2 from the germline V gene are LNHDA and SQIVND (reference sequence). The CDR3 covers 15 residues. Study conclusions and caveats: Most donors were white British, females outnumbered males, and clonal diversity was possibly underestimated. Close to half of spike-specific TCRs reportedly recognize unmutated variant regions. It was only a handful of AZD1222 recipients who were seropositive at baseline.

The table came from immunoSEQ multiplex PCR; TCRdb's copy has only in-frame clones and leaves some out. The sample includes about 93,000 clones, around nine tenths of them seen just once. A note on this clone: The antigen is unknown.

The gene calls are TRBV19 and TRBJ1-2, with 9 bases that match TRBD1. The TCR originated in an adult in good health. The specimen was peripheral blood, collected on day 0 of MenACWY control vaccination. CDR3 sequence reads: CASSDRDRADYGYTF. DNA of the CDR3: TGTGCCAGTAGTGACCGGGACAGGGCGGACTATGGCTACACCTTC.